One and the same sample provided the 21 T cell receptor beta chains below, sequenced in a study of CD8+CD57+ T cells in acquired aplastic anemia (dated by TCRdb to 2016 to 2019). Data came from an Illumina HiSeq 2000. Profiling of TCR beta VDJ combinations and CDR3 sequences used genomic DNA as the template. The public reads were reanalyzed by TCRdb: fastp trimming at Q25, MiXCR alignment, in-frame beta chains only. All rows with the same CDR3 protein become a single entry with the most common DNA and genes. Within this sample are 150,000 or so distinct CDR3 sequences, with 45% to 55% of them counted one time only. About 3% of the sample lies in the top ten. Flow cytometry had shown CD8+CD57+ cell expansion in the patients selected for sequencing. Sequenced: sorted CD4+, CD8+, or CD8+CD57+ T cells (not recorded which) from PBMCs. The receptors were gathered from a human donor with aplastic anemia.

There are many counts of this clonotype. This rearrangement joins TRBV4-2 to TRBJ2-7, with 7 bases matching TRBD1. The CDR3 contains 17 residues. The J segment lost 3 bases and the V segment lost 1 base, leaving 12 bases of the junction unmatched. Germline V lookup: CDR1 LGHNA, CDR2 YNFKEQ. The CDR3 sequence is CASSQGIDRDPFYEQYF. The CDR3 DNA follows: TGTGCCAGCAGCCAAGGTATAGACAGGGATCCTTTCTACGAGCAGTACTTC.

The chain carries TRBV12-3 or TRBV12-4 and TRBJ1-2, with D tentatively TRBD1 (6 bases). The V end was cut by 5 bases, the J end by 4 bases, with 17 bases between. The length of the CDR3 is 15 residues. The CDR3 DNA is TGTGCCAGCAGTCGCGGGGGCAGGGGAAGCTATGGCTACACCTTC. It encodes CASSRGGRGSYGYTF.

The rearrangement uses TRBV10-1 and TRBJ1-1; no reliable D call. Germline V gene data show CDR1 as WNHNN and CDR2 as SYGVQD (reference sequence). Between the trimmed V and J ends, which lost 8 bases and 0 bases, there was a span of 7 bases. This CDR3 comprises 12 residues. The CDR3 sequence: CASLLLNTEAFF. For the CDR3, the DNA is TGCGCCAGCCTACTATTGAACACTGAAGCTTTCTTT.

The chain joins TRBV2 to TRBJ2-7; TRBD2 is a possible D gene (6 bases). The germline gives CDR1 SNHLY, CDR2 FYNNEI. The CDR3 covers 12 residues. Deletions cut 11 bases from V and 0 bases from J, with 11 bases between. Here the CDR3 DNA reads TGTGCCGGGGGGACGTACTCCTACGAGCAGTACTTC. Amino acids: CAGGTYSYEQYF.

Many counts were recorded for this clonotype. V is TRBV7-6 and J is TRBJ1-5; perhaps TRBD1 as D (5 bases). The CDR3 has 14 amino acids. Germline CDR1 is SGHVS and CDR2 is FNYEAQ. Trimming took off 1 base at V and 7 bases at J, with 11 bases between the two ends. This CDR3 is CASSLVQGSQPQHF. DNA for the CDR3: TGTGCCAGCAGCTTAGTGCAGGGTTCCCAGCCCCAGCATTTT.

In this sample, this clonotype turned up many times. This rearrangement joins TRBV5-1 to TRBJ2-6; D ambiguous. V lost 2 bases, J lost 0 bases, and 6 bases lay in between. Germline CDR1 reads SGHRS; CDR2 reads YFSETQ. This CDR3 region has 15 residues. The CDR3 sequence is CASSLLGSGANVLTF. DNA of the CDR3: TGCGCCAGCAGCTTACTTGGCTCTGGGGCCAACGTCCTGACTTTC. The whole variable domain, filled in from reference TRBV5-1 and TRBJ2-6, reads KAGVTQTPRYLIKTRGQQVTLSCSPISGHRSVSWYQQTPGQGLQFLFEYFSETQRNKGNFPGRFSGRQFSNSRSEMNVSTLELGDSALYLCASSLLGSGANVLTFGAGSRLTVL.

The sample holds one count of this clonotype. Because the CDR3 is missing its conserved closing phenylalanine or tryptophan, this is likely a read error. The chain couples TRBV10-2 to TRBJ2-7; no clear D gene. The CDR3 is made up of 15 amino acids. V lost 2 bases, J lost 2 bases, and 13 bases lay in between. The germline V gene has CDR1 WSHSY and CDR2 SAAADI. The chain's CDR3 is CASSEGVAGPYEQYL. The CDR3 DNA follows: TGCGCCAGCAGTGAGGGGGTGGCAGGTCCCTACGAGCAGTACCTC.

This clonotype was recorded many times. The chain couples TRBV7-8 to TRBJ2-1; D may be TRBD2 (5 bases). The CDR3 is 15 amino acids. Germline V gene sequence: CDR1 SGHVS, CDR2 FQNEAQ. The V end was cut by 3 bases, the J end by 0 bases, with 9 bases between. DNA of the CDR3: TGTGCCAGCAGCTTGAGGGAGACCTCCTACAATGAGCAGTTCTTC. Encoded protein: CASSLRETSYNEQFF.

The CDR3 nucleotides are TGCAGTGCGGACAGCGTAACAGATACGCAGTATTTT. Amino acid sequence: CSADSVTDTQYF. This chain links TRBV20-1 with TRBJ2-3, with TRBD1 as a possible D gene (6 bases). The length of the CDR3 is 12 residues. In germline, CDR1 is DFQATT, CDR2 SNEGSKA (reference sequence). The V end lost 6 bases, the J end lost 3 bases, and 10 bases lay between the germline ends.

The chain has TRBV20-1 and TRBJ2-5; D may be TRBD2 (6 bases). The closer fit of TRBJ2-7 to the DNA end suggests the J call may be wrong. This CDR3 has 12 residues. Germline assignment: CDR1 DFQATT and CDR2 SNEGSKA (reference sequence). The CDR3 DNA is TGCAGTGCTAGTGCGGGAAGTTACGAGCAGTACTTC. This gives the protein CSASAGSYEQYF.

Concerning this clonotype: A much larger clone is a single base away; this may be a read error. The chain combines TRBV19 with TRBJ2-1, with 9 nucleotides matching TRBD2. J was trimmed by 7 bases and V by 6 bases; bases with no gene match: 13. CDR1 and CDR2 (germline): LNHDA, SQIVND (reference sequence). CDR3 length equals 16 residues. For the CDR3, the DNA is TGTGCCAGTAGCCCGCCGGGGCTAGCGGGAAATAATGAGCAGTTCTTC. Its translation: CASSPPGLAGNNEQFF. The entire variable domain, with the rest obtained from reference TRBV19 and TRBJ2-1, is as follows: DGGITQSPKYLFRKEGQNVTLSCEQNLNHDAMYWYRQDPGQGLRLIYYSQIVNDFQKGDIAEGYSVSREKKESFPLTVTSAQKNPTAFYLCASSPPGLAGNNEQFFGPGTRLTVL.

A note on this clonotype: This may be a read error: a much more frequent sequence differs by one nucleotide. The chain recombines TRBV11-2 with TRBJ2-7; 10 nucleotides match TRBD2. The trim removed 1 base at V and 6 bases at J, leaving 3 bases unmatched. The CDR3 runs 14 residues. CDR1 and CDR2 (germline): SGHAT, FQNNGV. The CDR3 nucleotides read TGTGCCAGCAGCTTAGTAGCGGGAGGAGGCGAGCAGTACTTC. Its protein product is CASSLVAGGGEQYF.

The chain links TRBV24-1 to TRBJ2-1; 7 positions match TRBD2. The CDR3 spans 12 residues. The germline gives CDR1 KGHDR, CDR2 SFDVKD. Losses at the gene ends were 5 bases for V and 8 bases for J; bases not matched to a gene: 2. The CDR3 nucleotides are TGTGCCACCAGTGTTGGGGGGGATGAGCAGTTCTTC. Protein sequence: CATSVGGDEQFF.

At least ten counts were recorded for this clonotype. The chain joins TRBV7-2 to TRBJ2-1; D is unresolved. CDR1 is SGHTA, CDR2 FQGNSA, per germline. With 1 base removed from V and 9 bases from J, the gap between germline ends came to 13 bases. The CDR3 loop spans 14 amino acids. As DNA, the CDR3 is TGTGCCAGCAGCTTAGGAGTCTCACACCCTGAGCAGTTCTTC. Translating it yields CASSLGVSHPEQFF.

The chain recombines TRBV2 with TRBJ1-5; 7 bases map to TRBD1. Germline V gene lookup returns CDR1 SNHLY and CDR2 FYNNEI. This CDR3 comprises 15 residues. Trimming removed 4 bases from V and 0 bases from J; junction bases left unmatched: 3. CDR3 sequence reads: CASSVQGDSNQPQHF. CDR3 DNA: TGTGCCAGCAGTGTCCAGGGGGATAGCAATCAGCCCCAGCATTTT.

The chain uses TRBV19 and TRBJ2-5; 8 nucleotides agree with TRBD2. Germline trimming cut 5 bases from V and 5 bases from J; bases unmatched to any gene: 10. Germline V gives CDR1 LNHDA, CDR2 SQIVND (reference sequence). This CDR3 spans 15 amino acids. DNA of the CDR3: TGTGCCAGTAGTGAGTCTGGAGGGACTAGGGAGACCCAGTACTTC. It yields the protein CASSESGGTRETQYF.

This clonotype appeared once. The V and J genes are TRBV10-1 and TRBJ2-1, with 9 nucleotides matching TRBD2. Germline-derived CDR1 and CDR2 are WNHNN and SYGVQD (reference sequence). The CDR3 has 15 residues. Losses at the gene ends were 5 bases for V and 9 bases for J; bases not matched to a gene: 11. CDR3 in DNA: TGCGCCAGCAGTTCCCAGATAGCGGGAGTTTCTGAGCAGTTCTTC. Amino acid sequence: CASSSQIAGVSEQFF.

This clonotype appeared many times. The V call is TRBV7-3, the J call TRBJ2-7, with 9 nucleotides matching TRBD1. The CDR3 is 13 amino acids. J gave up 3 bases and V 5 bases, and 2 bases lay outside the gene matches. Germline-derived CDR1 and CDR2 are SGHTA and FQGTGA. CDR3 nucleotide sequence: TGTGCCAGCAGCGCGGACAGGGGCTACGAGCAGTACTTC. Protein: CASSADRGYEQYF.

This clonotype was observed once. A much larger clonotype is one base distant, so this may be a read error. The chain has TRBV11-2 and TRBJ2-1, with 8 bases matching TRBD1. The CDR3 length is 16 residues. Trimming took 6 bases from V and 7 from J; bases not matched to a gene: 14. From germline, CDR1 is SGHAT and CDR2 FQNNGV. CDR3 nucleotide sequence: TGTGCCAGCAGATCATCCTGGACAGGGTCGAAGAATGAGCAGTTCTTC. Protein sequence: CASRSSWTGSKNEQFF.

J is TRBJ2-7 and V is TRBV24-1; the match to TRBD2 covers 9 bases. The CDR3 sequence is 14 residues long. V shed 3 bases and J 4 bases; nucleotides not matched to a gene: 3. Germline V gives CDR1 KGHDR, CDR2 SFDVKD. The CDR3 is CATSDSGGLYEQYF. CDR3 coding DNA: TGTGCCACCAGTGATAGCGGGGGGCTTTACGAGCAGTACTTC.

This sequence joins TRBV9 and TRBJ1-3; 10 nucleotides line up with TRBD1. The CDR3 covers 12 residues. Germline values: CDR1 SGDLS, CDR2 YYNGEE. V was pared by 7 bases and J by 8 bases, with 3 bases of the junction left unmatched. CDR3 region: CASGDRGDTIYF. The CDR3 DNA reads TGTGCCAGCGGGGACAGGGGAGACACCATATATTTT.